Included here is one T cell receptor (beta chain) sequence, with context. The antigen remains unidentified. The data were taken from a study of T cells after yellow fever vaccination. Study-level information: SMART-Seq v4 Ultra Low Input handled preparation of low-cell-number fractions. Whole-study findings and limits: The CD4 and CD8 compartments had a small share of their clonotypes in common. Re-detected after boosting: most primary clones, approximately 97% of CD4 and 75% to 90% of CD8.

Germline CDR1 reads SGDLS; CDR2 reads YYNGEE. V lost 4 bases, J lost 5 bases, and 3 bases stayed unmatched. The CDR3 covers 15 residues. Synthesis of TCR cDNA relied on 5'RACE template switching, which attached a universal primer site and UMIs. TCRdb independently ran MiXCR on the 5' RACE reads; one entry per CDR3 protein. The sample lists about 240,000 distinct CDR3 sequences, about 3.9% occurring once. This TCR derives from a man younger than 35 who received the YFV17D yellow fever vaccine. The chain joins TRBV9 to TRBJ2-1; 13 nucleotides agree with TRBD2. Sequenced here: PBMCs, sampled 15 days after the yellow fever booster vaccination. CDR3 sequence reads: CASSTSGGVNNEQFF. The CDR3 bases are TGTGCCAGCAGCACTAGCGGGGGGGTGAACAATGAGCAGTTCTTC. The full variable domain, with the rest looked up from reference TRBV9 and TRBJ2-1, is DSGVTQTPKHLITATGQRVTLRCSPRSGDLSVYWYQQSLDQGLQFLIQYYNGEERAKGNILERFSAQQFPDLHSELNLSSLELGDSALYFCASSTSGGVNNEQFFGPGTRLTVL.